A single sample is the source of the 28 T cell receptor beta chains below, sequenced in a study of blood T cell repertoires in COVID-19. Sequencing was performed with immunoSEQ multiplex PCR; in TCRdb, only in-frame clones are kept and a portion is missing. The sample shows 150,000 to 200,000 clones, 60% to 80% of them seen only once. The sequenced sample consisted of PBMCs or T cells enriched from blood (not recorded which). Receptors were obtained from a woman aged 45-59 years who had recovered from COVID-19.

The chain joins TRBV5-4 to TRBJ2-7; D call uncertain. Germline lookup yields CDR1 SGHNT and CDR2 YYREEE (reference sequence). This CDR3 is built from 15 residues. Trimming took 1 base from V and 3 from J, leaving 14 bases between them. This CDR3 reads CASSLLSDLNYEQYF. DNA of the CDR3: TGTGCCAGCAGCTTGCTCAGCGACTTGAACTACGAGCAGTACTTC.

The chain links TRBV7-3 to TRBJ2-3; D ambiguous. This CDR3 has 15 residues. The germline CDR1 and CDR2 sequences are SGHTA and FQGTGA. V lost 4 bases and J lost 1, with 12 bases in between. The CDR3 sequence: CASSSNNRGTDTQYF. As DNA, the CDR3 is TGTGCCAGCAGCTCAAACAACCGGGGCACAGATACGCAGTATTTT. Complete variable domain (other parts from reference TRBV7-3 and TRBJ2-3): GAGVSQTPSNKVTEKGKYVELRCDPISGHTALYWYRQSLGQGPEFLIYFQGTGAADDSGLPNDRFFAVRPEGSVSTLKIQRTERGDSAVYLCASSSNNRGTDTQYFGPGTRLTVL.

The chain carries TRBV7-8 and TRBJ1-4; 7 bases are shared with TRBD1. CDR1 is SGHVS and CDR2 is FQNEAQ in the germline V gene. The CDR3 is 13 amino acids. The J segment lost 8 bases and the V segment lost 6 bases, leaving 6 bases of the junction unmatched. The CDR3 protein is CASRTGSWEKLFF. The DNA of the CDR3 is TGTGCCAGCAGGACAGGGTCATGGGAAAAACTGTTTTTT.

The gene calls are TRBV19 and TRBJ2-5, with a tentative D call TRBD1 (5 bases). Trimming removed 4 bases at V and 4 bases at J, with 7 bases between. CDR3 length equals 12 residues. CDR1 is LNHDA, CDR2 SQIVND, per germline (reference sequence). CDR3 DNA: TGTGCCAGTAGTACTCAGGGAGAGACCCAGTACTTC. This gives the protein CASSTQGETQYF.

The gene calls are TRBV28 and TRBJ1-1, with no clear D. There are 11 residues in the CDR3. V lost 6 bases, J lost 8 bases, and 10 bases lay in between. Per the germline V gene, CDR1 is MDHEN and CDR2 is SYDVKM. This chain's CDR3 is CASSPDWEAFF. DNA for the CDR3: TGTGCCAGCAGCCCAGATTGGGAAGCTTTCTTT.

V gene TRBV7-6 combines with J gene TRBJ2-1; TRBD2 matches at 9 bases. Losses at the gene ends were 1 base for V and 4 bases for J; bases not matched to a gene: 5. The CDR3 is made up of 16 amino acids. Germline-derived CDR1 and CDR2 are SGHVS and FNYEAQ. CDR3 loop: CASSLGAGGVYNEQFF. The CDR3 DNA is TGTGCCAGCAGCTTAGGGGCGGGAGGGGTTTACAATGAGCAGTTCTTC. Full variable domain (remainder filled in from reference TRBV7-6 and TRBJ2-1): GAGVSQSPRYKVTKRGQDVALRCDPISGHVSLYWYRQALGQGPEFLTYFNYEAQQDKSGLPNDRFSAERPEGSISTLTIQRTEQRDSAMYRCASSLGAGGVYNEQFFGPGTRLTVL.

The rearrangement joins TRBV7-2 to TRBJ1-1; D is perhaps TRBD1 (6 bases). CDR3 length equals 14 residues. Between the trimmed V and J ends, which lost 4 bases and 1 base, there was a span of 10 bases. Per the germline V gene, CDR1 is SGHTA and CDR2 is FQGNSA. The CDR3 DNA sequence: TGTGCCAGCAGCTCCCTGGACAGGAACACTGAAGCTTTCTTT. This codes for CASSSLDRNTEAFF.

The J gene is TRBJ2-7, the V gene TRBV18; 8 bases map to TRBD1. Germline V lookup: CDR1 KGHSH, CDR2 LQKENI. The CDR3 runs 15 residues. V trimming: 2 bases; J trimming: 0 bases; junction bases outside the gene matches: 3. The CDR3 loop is CASSPKTGVSYEQYF. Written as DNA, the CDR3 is TGTGCCAGCTCACCAAAGACAGGGGTCTCCTACGAGCAGTACTTC.

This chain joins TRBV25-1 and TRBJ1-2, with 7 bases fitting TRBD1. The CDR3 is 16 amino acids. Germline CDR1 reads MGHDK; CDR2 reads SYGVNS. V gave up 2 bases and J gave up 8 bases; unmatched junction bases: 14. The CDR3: CASSENDREVRDGYTF. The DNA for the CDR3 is TGTGCCAGCAGTGAAAATGACAGGGAGGTACGCGACGGCTACACCTTC.

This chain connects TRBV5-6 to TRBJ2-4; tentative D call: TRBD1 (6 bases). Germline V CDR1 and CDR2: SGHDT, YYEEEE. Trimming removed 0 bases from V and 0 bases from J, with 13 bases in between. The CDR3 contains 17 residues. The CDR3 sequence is CASSLEGGPLAKNIQYF. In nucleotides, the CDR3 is TGTGCCAGCAGCTTGGAAGGGGGACCACTAGCCAAAAACATTCAGTACTTC. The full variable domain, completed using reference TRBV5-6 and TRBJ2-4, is DAGVTQSPTHLIKTRGQQVTLRCSPKSGHDTVSWYQQALGQGPQFIFQYYEEEERQRGNFPDRFSGHQFPNYSSELNVNALLLGDSALYLCASSLEGGPLAKNIQYFGAGTRLSVL.

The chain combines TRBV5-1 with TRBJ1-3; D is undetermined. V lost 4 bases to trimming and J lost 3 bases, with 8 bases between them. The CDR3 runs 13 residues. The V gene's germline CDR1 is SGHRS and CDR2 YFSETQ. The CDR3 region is CASSEDYGNTIYF. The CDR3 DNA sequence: TGCGCCAGCAGCGAGGATTATGGAAACACCATATATTTT.

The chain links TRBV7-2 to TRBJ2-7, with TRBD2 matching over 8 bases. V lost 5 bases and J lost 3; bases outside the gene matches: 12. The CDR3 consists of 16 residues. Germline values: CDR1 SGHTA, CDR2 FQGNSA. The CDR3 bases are TGTGCCAGCAGCCCCCGGGTAACTAGCGGATACTACGAGCAGTACTTC. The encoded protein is CASSPRVTSGYYEQYF.

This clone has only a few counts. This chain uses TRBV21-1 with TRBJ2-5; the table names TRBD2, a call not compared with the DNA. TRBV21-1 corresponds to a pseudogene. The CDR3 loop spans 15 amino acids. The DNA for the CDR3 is TGTGCCAGCAGCACCAAGGGACTGGACCAAGAGACCCAGTACTTC. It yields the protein CASSTKGLDQETQYF.

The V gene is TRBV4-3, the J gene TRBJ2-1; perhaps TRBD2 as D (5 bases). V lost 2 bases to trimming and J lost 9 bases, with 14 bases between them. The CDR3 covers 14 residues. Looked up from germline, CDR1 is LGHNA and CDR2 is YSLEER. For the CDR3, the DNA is TGCGCCAGCAGCCAATCCTGGTTGAGCGGTGAGCAGTTCTTC. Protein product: CASSQSWLSGEQFF.

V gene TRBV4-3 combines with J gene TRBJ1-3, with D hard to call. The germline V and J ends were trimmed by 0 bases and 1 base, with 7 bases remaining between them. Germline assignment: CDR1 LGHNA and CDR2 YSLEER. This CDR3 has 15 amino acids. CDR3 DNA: TGCGCCAGCAGCCAAGATCCCCAATCTGGAAACACCATATATTTT. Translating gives CASSQDPQSGNTIYF.

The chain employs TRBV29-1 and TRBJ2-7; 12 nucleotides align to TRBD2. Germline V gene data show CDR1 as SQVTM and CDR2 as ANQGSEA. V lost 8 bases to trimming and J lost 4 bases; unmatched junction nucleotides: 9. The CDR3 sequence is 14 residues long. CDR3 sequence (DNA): TGCAGCACCAGTAGGCTAGCGGGAGGGTACGAGCAGTACTTC. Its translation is CSTSRLAGGYEQYF.

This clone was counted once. The CDR3 DNA sequence: TGTGCCAGCAGCCAAGTTTTCGGGAGCTCCTACAATGAGCAGTTCTTC. It translates to CASSQVFGSSYNEQFF. The chain uses TRBV4-2 and TRBJ2-1, with D perhaps matching TRBD2 (6 bases). Deletions cut 1 base from V and 0 bases from J, with 10 bases between. The CDR3 runs to 16 residues. Germline V CDR1 and CDR2: LGHNA, YNFKEQ.

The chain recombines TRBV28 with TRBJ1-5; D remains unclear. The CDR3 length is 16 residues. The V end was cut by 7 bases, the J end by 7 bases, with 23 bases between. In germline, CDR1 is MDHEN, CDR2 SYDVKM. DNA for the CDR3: TGTGCCAGCAAGGCAGGCGACTCCCTCGGCGGGCAGCCCCAGCATTTT. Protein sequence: CASKAGDSLGGQPQHF.

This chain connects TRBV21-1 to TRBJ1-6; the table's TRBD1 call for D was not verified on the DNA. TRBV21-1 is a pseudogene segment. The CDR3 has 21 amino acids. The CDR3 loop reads CASRQNLGWILGGYSDSPLHF. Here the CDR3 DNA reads TGTGCCAGCAGACAAAACCTGGGATGGATTTTAGGGGGCTATAGCGATTCACCCCTCCACTTT.

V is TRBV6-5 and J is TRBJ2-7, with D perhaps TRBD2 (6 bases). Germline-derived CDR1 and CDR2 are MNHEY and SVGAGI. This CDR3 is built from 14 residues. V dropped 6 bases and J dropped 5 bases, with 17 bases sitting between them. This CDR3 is CASSDAGGTDEQYF. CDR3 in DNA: TGTGCCAGCAGCGACGCCGGAGGGACCGACGAGCAGTACTTC.

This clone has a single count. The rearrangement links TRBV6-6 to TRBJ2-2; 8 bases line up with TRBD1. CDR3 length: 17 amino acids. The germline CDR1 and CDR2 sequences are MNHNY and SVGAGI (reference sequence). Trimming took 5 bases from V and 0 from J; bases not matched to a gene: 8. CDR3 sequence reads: CASSLFRTGTNTGELFF. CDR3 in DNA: TGTGCCAGCAGTCTCTTCCGGACAGGGACGAACACCGGGGAGCTGTTTTTT.

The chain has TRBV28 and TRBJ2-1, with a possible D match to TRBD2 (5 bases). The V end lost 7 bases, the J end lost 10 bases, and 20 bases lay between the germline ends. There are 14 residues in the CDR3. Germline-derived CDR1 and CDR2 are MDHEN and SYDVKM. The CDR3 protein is CASMSQRSEREQFF. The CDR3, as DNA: TGTGCCAGCATGAGCCAGCGGTCCGAAAGGGAGCAGTTCTTC.

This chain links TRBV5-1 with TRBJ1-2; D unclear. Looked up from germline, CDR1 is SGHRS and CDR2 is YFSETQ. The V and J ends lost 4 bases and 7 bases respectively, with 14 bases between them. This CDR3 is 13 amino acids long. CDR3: CASSPRQAGGYTF. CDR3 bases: TGCGCCAGCAGCCCCCGGCAGGCGGGTGGCTACACCTTC. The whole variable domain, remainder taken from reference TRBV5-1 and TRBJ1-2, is KAGVTQTPRYLIKTRGQQVTLSCSPISGHRSVSWYQQTPGQGLQFLFEYFSETQRNKGNFPGRFSGRQFSNSRSEMNVSTLELGDSALYLCASSPRQAGGYTFGSGTRLTVV.

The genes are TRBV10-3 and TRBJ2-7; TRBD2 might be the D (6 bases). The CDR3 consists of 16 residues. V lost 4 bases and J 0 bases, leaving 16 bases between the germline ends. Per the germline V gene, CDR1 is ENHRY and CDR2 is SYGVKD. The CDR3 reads CAISGILATSSYEQYF. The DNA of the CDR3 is TGTGCCATCAGTGGGATCCTAGCGACGAGCTCCTACGAGCAGTACTTC.

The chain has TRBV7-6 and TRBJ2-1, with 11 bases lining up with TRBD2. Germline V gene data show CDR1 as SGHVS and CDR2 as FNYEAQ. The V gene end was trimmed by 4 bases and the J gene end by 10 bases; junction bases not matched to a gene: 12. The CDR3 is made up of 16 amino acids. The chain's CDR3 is CASSSGTSGPVGEQFF. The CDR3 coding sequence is TGTGCCAGCAGCTCCGGGACTAGCGGACCAGTTGGGGAGCAGTTCTTC.

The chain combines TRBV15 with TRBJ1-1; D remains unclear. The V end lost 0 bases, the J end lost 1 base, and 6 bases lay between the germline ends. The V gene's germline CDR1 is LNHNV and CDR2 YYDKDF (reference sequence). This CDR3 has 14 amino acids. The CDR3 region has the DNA TGTGCCACCAGCAGAGATCACAGGAACACTGAAGCTTTCTTT. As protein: CATSRDHRNTEAFF.

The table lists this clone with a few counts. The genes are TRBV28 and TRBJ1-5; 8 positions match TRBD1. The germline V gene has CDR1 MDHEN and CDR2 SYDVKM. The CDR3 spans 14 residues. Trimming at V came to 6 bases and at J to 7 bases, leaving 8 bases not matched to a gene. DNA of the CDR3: TGTGCCAGCAGCGAAGGGACAGGCGAACAGCCCCAGCATTTT. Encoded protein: CASSEGTGEQPQHF.

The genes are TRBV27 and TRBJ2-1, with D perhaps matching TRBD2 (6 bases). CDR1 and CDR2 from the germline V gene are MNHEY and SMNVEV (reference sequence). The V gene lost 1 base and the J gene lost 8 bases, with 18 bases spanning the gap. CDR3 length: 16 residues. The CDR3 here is CASSLLTRVGIDEQFF. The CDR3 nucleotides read TGTGCCAGCAGTTTATTGACTAGGGTGGGCATCGATGAGCAGTTCTTC.